The 28 T cell receptor beta chains below were found in one sample sequenced in a study of T cells in tuberculosis. Method: immunoSEQ multiplex PCR; TCRdb's copy keeps in-frame clones and lacks some. The repertoire holds just under 45,000 clones, with 90% to 95% as singletons. Sequences were obtained from PBMCs. The receptor source for this set is a donor aged 10-29 years with latent tuberculosis or without tuberculosis infection. Some clones in this sample may be carry-over from other donors' samples.

The CDR3, as DNA: TGTGCCAGCAGTTTACTGGGGGGATCCTACGAGCAGTACTTC. This encodes CASSLLGGSYEQYF. The V gene is TRBV27, the J gene TRBJ2-7; perhaps TRBD2 as D (6 bases). This CDR3 contains 14 residues. The V gene lost 2 bases and the J gene lost 1 base, with 9 bases spanning the gap. Germline V gives CDR1 MNHEY, CDR2 SMNVEV (reference sequence).

The chain combines TRBV29-1 with TRBJ2-1, with D possibly matching TRBD2 (6 bases). The length of the CDR3 is 15 residues. Germline CDR1 is SQVTM and CDR2 is ANQGSEA. V was cut by 7 bases and J by 0 bases, with 16 bases left in between. CDR3 residues: CSAEGLASSYNEQFF. CDR3 nucleotide sequence: TGCAGCGCCGAGGGACTTGCCTCCTCCTACAATGAGCAGTTCTTC.

V usage is TRBV6-5 and J usage is TRBJ1-2; 7 positions agree with TRBD1. Trimming cost V 5 bases and J 8 bases; bases outside gene matches: 8. The CDR3 sequence is 13 residues long. From germline, CDR1 is MNHEY and CDR2 SVGAGI. For the CDR3, the DNA is TGTGCCAGCAGTAACAGGGGAACAGGGGGCTACACCTTC. Its protein product is CASSNRGTGGYTF.

This clone came up once. J is TRBJ1-3 and V is TRBV21-1. TRBV21-1 is an annotated pseudogene. This CDR3 has 17 residues. The CDR3 nucleotides are TGTGCCAGCAGCTACGAAGCCAGCGAAGTCTCTGGAAACACCATATATTTT. Amino acids: CASSYEASEVSGNTIYF.

The V gene is TRBV5-8, the J gene TRBJ1-5, with D possibly being TRBD1 (6 bases). This CDR3 comprises 15 residues. Trimming pared 2 bases from V and 0 bases from J, leaving 9 bases between. Germline-derived CDR1 and CDR2 are SGHTS and YDEGEE. The CDR3 sequence: CASSLQGFSNQPQHF. The CDR3 coding sequence is TGTGCCAGCAGCTTACAGGGTTTTAGCAATCAGCCCCAGCATTTT.

The CDR3 loop is CASSRPRSTSGRDNTGELFF. The CDR3 DNA sequence: TGCGCCAGCAGCCGCCCACGCTCGACTAGCGGGAGGGATAACACCGGGGAGCTGTTTTTT. V gene TRBV4-1 combines with J gene TRBJ2-2, with 14 bases aligning to TRBD2. CDR1 and CDR2 from the germline V gene are MGHRA and YSYEKL. The CDR3 runs 20 residues. The V segment lost 4 bases and the J segment 2 bases; nucleotides outside the gene matches: 12.

This clone was seen once. CDR3 loop: CASSIASGGTGESYEQYF. The CDR3 region has the DNA TGTGCCAGTAGTATAGCGAGCGGTGGGACAGGGGAATCCTACGAGCAGTACTTC. This sequence joins TRBV19 and TRBJ2-7; 10 positions agree with TRBD1. The V gene's germline CDR1 is LNHDA and CDR2 SQIVND (reference sequence). V shed 1 base and J 1 base; nucleotides not matched to a gene: 10. CDR3 length equals 18 residues.

This chain joins TRBV14 and TRBJ2-7; the D is unclear. Trimming removed 2 bases at V and 1 base at J, with 3 bases between. Germline V gene sequence: CDR1 SGHDN, CDR2 FVKESK. The CDR3 has 12 amino acids. CDR3 in amino acids: CASSQSSYEQYF. The CDR3 nucleotides are TGTGCCAGCAGCCAATCTTCCTACGAGCAGTACTTC. Based on the CDR3 plus reference TRBV14 and TRBJ2-7, the full variable domain is EAGVTQFPSHSVIEKGQTVTLRCDPISGHDNLYWYRRVMGKEIKFLLHFVKESKQDESGMPNNRFLAERTGGTYSTLKVQPAELEDSGVYFCASSQSSYEQYFGPGTRLTVT.

This chain connects TRBV9 to TRBJ2-1; 7 bases are shared with TRBD2. Germline V lookup: CDR1 SGDLS, CDR2 YYNGEE. The junction had 13 bases not matched to a gene; V was cut back by 4 bases and J by 9 bases. CDR3 length: 15 amino acids. The CDR3 here is CASSRPSGNVREQFF. In nucleotides, the CDR3 is TGTGCCAGCAGCCGTCCTAGCGGTAATGTCCGTGAGCAGTTCTTC.

The rearrangement links TRBV7-2 to TRBJ2-7; TRBD1 aligns across 8 bases. The V gene's germline CDR1 is SGHTA and CDR2 FQGNSA. There are 14 residues in the CDR3. The V and J ends lost 5 bases and 4 bases, in that order; junction bases with no gene match: 7. The CDR3 DNA follows: TGTGCCAGCAGCGATCCGACAGGGGCGTACGAGCAGTACTTC. It translates to CASSDPTGAYEQYF.

J is TRBJ2-5 and V is TRBV30; 12 bases line up with TRBD1. The germline CDR1 and CDR2 sequences are GTSNPN and SVGIG (reference sequence). The CDR3 length is 15 residues. V lost 2 bases to trimming and J lost 5 bases; unmatched junction nucleotides: 6. This CDR3 is CAWSIGTGGVETQYF. The CDR3, as DNA: TGTGCCTGGAGTATCGGGACAGGGGGCGTCGAGACCCAGTACTTC.

J is TRBJ2-5 and V is TRBV28; 9 nucleotides agree with TRBD2. CDR1 and CDR2 (germline): MDHEN, SYDVKM. With 3 bases clipped from V and 5 bases from J, the junction kept 10 bases outside the gene matches. The CDR3 runs 16 residues. CDR3 DNA: TGTGCCAGCAGTTTTATAGGTAGCGGGAGTTGGGAGACCCAGTACTTC. Encoded protein: CASSFIGSGSWETQYF.

The V gene is TRBV19, the J gene TRBJ2-1; maybe TRBD1 (6 bases). Germline V gives CDR1 LNHDA, CDR2 SQIVND (reference sequence). The CDR3 runs 16 residues. Trimming removed 3 bases from V and 5 bases from J, with 17 bases in between. The CDR3: CASSIGQGFGDNEQFF. CDR3 nucleotide sequence: TGTGCCAGTAGTATTGGGCAGGGGTTTGGTGACAATGAGCAGTTCTTC. The entire variable domain, with the rest obtained from reference TRBV19 and TRBJ2-1, is as follows: DGGITQSPKYLFRKEGQNVTLSCEQNLNHDAMYWYRQDPGQGLRLIYYSQIVNDFQKGDIAEGYSVSREKKESFPLTVTSAQKNPTAFYLCASSIGQGFGDNEQFFGPGTRLTVL.

The V and J genes are TRBV28 and TRBJ1-5, with TRBD1 matching 8 bases. The V segment lost 2 bases and the J segment 4 bases; nucleotides outside the gene matches: 4. Germline lookup yields CDR1 MDHEN and CDR2 SYDVKM. This CDR3 contains 15 residues. The CDR3 spells CASSLRDRINQPQHF. The CDR3 nucleotides are TGTGCCAGCAGTTTACGGGACAGGATAAATCAGCCCCAGCATTTT.

The chain couples TRBV2 to TRBJ2-5; TRBD2 agrees at 13 bases. The CDR3 extends over 17 amino acids. Trimming removed 7 bases from V and 5 bases from J; junction bases left unmatched: 13. Germline V gives CDR1 SNHLY, CDR2 FYNNEI. The CDR3 DNA reads as TGTGCCAGCACCCGACTAGCGGGAGGCCTCAGGGGGGAGACCCAGTACTTC. Its translation is CASTRLAGGLRGETQYF.

This chain uses TRBV18 with TRBJ2-7, with D possibly being TRBD2 (6 bases). The CDR3 is 14 amino acids. Trimming shortened V by 3 bases and J by 7 bases, and 16 bases separated the two germline ends. CDR1 and CDR2 (germline): KGHSH, LQKENI. As DNA, the CDR3 is TGTGCCAGCTCACCGGTAGCCGCCGCGGGGGAGCAGTACTTC. Translation: CASSPVAAAGEQYF.

The CDR3 reads CSVDGGTDTQYF. In nucleotides, the CDR3 is TGCAGCGTTGATGGCGGGACAGATACGCAGTATTTT. The chain joins TRBV29-1 to TRBJ2-3, with D maybe TRBD2 (5 bases). V was cut by 3 bases and J by 3 bases, with 7 bases left in between. Per the germline V gene, CDR1 is SQVTM and CDR2 is ANQGSEA. There are 12 residues in the CDR3.

This chain connects TRBV11-2 to TRBJ2-5, with D perhaps matching TRBD1 (5 bases). Trimming shortened V by 0 bases and J by 7 bases, and 9 bases separated the two germline ends. CDR3 length equals 13 residues. The germline V gene has CDR1 SGHAT and CDR2 FQNNGV. The CDR3 bases are TGTGCCAGCAGCTTAGACAGGGATGGGACCCAGTACTTC. Its translation: CASSLDRDGTQYF.

V is TRBV28 and J is TRBJ2-5; TRBD1 is a possible D gene (5 bases). Trimming removed 4 bases from V and 2 bases from J, with 11 bases in between. This CDR3 has 14 amino acids. Per germline, CDR1 MDHEN and CDR2 SYDVKM. In DNA, the CDR3 is TGTGCCAGCAGTTACTCCAGGGTTCAAGAGACCCAGTACTTC. Protein: CASSYSRVQETQYF.

This clone has a single count. The V gene is TRBV5-5, the J gene TRBJ2-3, with TRBD1 matching 7 bases. Per the germline V gene, CDR1 is SGHKS and CDR2 is YYEKEE (reference sequence). The length of the CDR3 is 14 residues. The J segment lost 5 bases and the V segment lost 4 bases, leaving 7 bases of the junction unmatched. The CDR3 nucleotides read TGTGCCAGCAGCCGCGGGCAGGGGGTAGATACGCAGTATTTT. As protein: CASSRGQGVDTQYF. The entire variable domain, with the rest obtained from reference TRBV5-5 and TRBJ2-3, is as follows: DAGVTQSPTHLIKTRGQQVTLRCSPISGHKSVSWYQQVLGQGPQFIFQYYEKEERGRGNFPDRFSARQFPNYSSELNVNALLLGDSALYLCASSRGQGVDTQYFGPGTRLTVL.

J is TRBJ2-3 and V is TRBV4-1; no definite D call. This CDR3 region has 14 residues. Germline V gene lookup returns CDR1 MGHRA and CDR2 YSYEKL. V was clipped by 1 base and J by 4 bases, with 9 bases between them. CDR3 DNA: TGCGCCAGCAGCCAAGTGGCCCTGGCAGATACGCAGTATTTT. This translates into CASSQVALADTQYF.

This rearrangement joins TRBV4-2 to TRBJ1-5; 7 bases line up with TRBD1. The CDR3 consists of 14 residues. Germline CDR1 and CDR2: LGHNA and YNFKEQ. J gave up 5 bases and V 3 bases, and 4 bases lay outside the gene matches. The DNA for the CDR3 is TGTGCCAGCAGCCAGGCAGGGGGAGATCAGCCCCAGCATTTT. Protein product: CASSQAGGDQPQHF.

This sequence joins TRBV10-2 and TRBJ2-2, with TRBD2 as a possible D gene (5 bases). Per germline, CDR1 WSHSY and CDR2 SAAADI. The CDR3 loop spans 17 amino acids. The germline V and J ends were trimmed by 4 bases and 1 base, with 16 bases remaining between them. CDR3 sequence: CASSVHGLAVNTGELFF. DNA of the CDR3: TGCGCCAGCAGTGTTCATGGGCTAGCCGTGAACACCGGGGAGCTGTTTTTT.

The chain combines TRBV5-1 with TRBJ2-2; 10 positions agree with TRBD2. In germline, CDR1 is SGHRS, CDR2 YFSETQ. CDR3 length: 15 residues. Trimming removed 1 base from V and 4 bases from J; junction bases left unmatched: 1. CDR3 sequence (DNA): TGCGCCAGCAGCTTGCCTAGCGGGAGCACCGGGGAGCTGTTTTTT. Protein sequence: CASSLPSGSTGELFF.

J is TRBJ2-7 and V is TRBV29-1; 7 bases fit TRBD1. The CDR3 spans 13 residues. From germline, CDR1 is SQVTM and CDR2 ANQGSEA. V was clipped by 1 base and J by 7 bases; unmatched bases: 7. The CDR3: CSVEVRGQREQYF. DNA of the CDR3: TGCAGCGTTGAAGTTAGGGGGCAGCGGGAGCAGTACTTC.

The gene calls are TRBV7-2 and TRBJ1-1; the D gene is possibly TRBD1 (5 bases). Trimming removed 5 bases from V and 4 bases from J, with 11 bases in between. From germline, CDR1 is SGHTA and CDR2 FQGNSA. The CDR3 extends over 13 amino acids. The CDR3 here is CASSVQGSTEAFF. The CDR3 DNA reads TGTGCCAGCAGCGTTCAGGGAAGCACTGAAGCTTTCTTT.

This clone was counted once. The gene calls are TRBV6-5 and TRBJ1-4; 9 nucleotides agree with TRBD1. Germline V gene sequence: CDR1 MNHEY, CDR2 SVGAGI. CDR3 length equals 14 residues. V trimming: 4 bases; J trimming: 5 bases; junction bases outside the gene matches: 2. CDR3 protein: CASSSDRGNEKLFF. In nucleotides, the CDR3 is TGTGCCAGCAGTTCCGACAGGGGGAATGAAAAACTGTTTTTT.

The chain combines TRBV5-5 with TRBJ1-5, with D unclear. The germline V and J ends were trimmed by 4 bases and 0 bases, with 5 bases remaining between them. Germline assignment: CDR1 SGHKS and CDR2 YYEKEE (reference sequence). CDR3 size: 13 residues. The CDR3 here is CASSRDSNQPQHF. The DNA for the CDR3 is TGTGCCAGCAGCCGGGATAGCAATCAGCCCCAGCATTTT.